These 26 T cell receptor beta chains originate from one sample sequenced in a study of shared clonotypes between healthy human individuals. Measured with immunoSEQ multiplex PCR; TCRdb has only the in-frame clones, and not every one. The sample has roughly 500,000 clones, approximately 95% seen once. What was sequenced was naive CD4+ T cells sorted from blood. Subset denoted: CD45RA+ positively selected. Receptor source: a woman younger than 45 in good health.

V is TRBV5-1 and J is TRBJ2-3; 9 bases agree with TRBD1. The CDR3 runs 14 residues. The V segment lost 7 bases and the J segment 4 bases; nucleotides outside the gene matches: 7. CDR1 is SGHRS, CDR2 YFSETQ, per germline. The CDR3 bases are TGCGCCAGCGGTGACAGGGGGATGGCAGATACGCAGTATTTT. It codes for CASGDRGMADTQYF.

This chain joins TRBV19 and TRBJ2-1; maybe TRBD2 (5 bases). The germline CDR1 and CDR2 sequences are LNHDA and SQIVND (reference sequence). Trimming took off 1 base at V and 6 bases at J, with 7 bases between the two ends. The CDR3 sequence is 13 residues long. The CDR3: CASSIGGINEQFF. CDR3 bases: TGTGCCAGTAGTATAGGAGGGATCAATGAGCAGTTCTTC.

The rearrangement links TRBV12-5 to TRBJ1-5; D is uncertain. From germline, CDR1 is LGHNT and CDR2 FRNRAP. This CDR3 comprises 14 residues. Trimming shortened V by 7 bases and J by 3 bases, and 13 bases separated the two germline ends. CDR3 sequence reads: CASAFGHPNQPQHF. The CDR3, as DNA: TGTGCTAGTGCTTTCGGGCATCCCAATCAGCCCCAGCATTTT.

This rearrangement joins TRBV28 to TRBJ2-7; D not resolved. This CDR3 region has 15 residues. The germline CDR1 and CDR2 sequences are MDHEN and SYDVKM. Trimming shortened V by 5 bases and J by 0 bases, and 14 bases separated the two germline ends. The CDR3 sequence is CASSGSEGYSYEQYF. The CDR3 DNA is TGTGCCAGCAGTGGGTCCGAAGGATACTCCTACGAGCAGTACTTC.

The CDR3, as DNA: TGTGCCAGCAGCCCCCGAGGGACAGGGGGCCGCGAGCAGTACTTC. It specifies CASSPRGTGGREQYF. J is TRBJ2-7 and V is TRBV11-2; 12 bases are a match to TRBD1. CDR1 and CDR2 from the germline V gene are SGHAT and FQNNGV. With 5 bases clipped from V and 6 bases from J, the junction kept 8 bases outside the gene matches. CDR3 length equals 15 residues.

Comment on this clone: Other nucleotide sequences in the sample specify the same CDR3. The V gene is TRBV6-5, the J gene TRBJ1-5; TRBD1 aligns across 9 bases. Germline trimming cut 6 bases from V and 4 bases from J; bases unmatched to any gene: 7. Germline V CDR1 and CDR2: MNHEY, SVGAGI. The CDR3 runs 15 residues. CDR3 sequence reads: CASSPDRGGNQPQHF. DNA for the CDR3: TGTGCCAGCAGCCCGGACAGGGGTGGAAATCAGCCCCAGCATTTT.

This clone was counted a single time. V is TRBV27 and J is TRBJ2-6, with 8 bases lining up with TRBD2. The V segment lost 7 bases and the J segment 0 bases; nucleotides outside the gene matches: 2. CDR1 and CDR2 (germline): MNHEY, SMNVEV (reference sequence). CDR3 length: 15 residues. CDR3 in amino acids: CASTRGGSGANVLTF. CDR3 nucleotides: TGTGCCAGCACCCGGGGGGGCTCTGGGGCCAACGTCCTGACTTTC.

The chain is built from TRBV7-6 and TRBJ1-1, with unresolved D. V shed 7 bases and J shed 8 bases, with 11 bases lying between them. Germline V CDR1 and CDR2: SGHVS, FNYEAQ. The CDR3 runs 11 residues. The CDR3 DNA reads TGTGCCAGCAAAGGGAGGTCCGAAGCTTTCTTT. Encoded protein: CASKGRSEAFF.

Concerning this clone itself: Other DNA sequences within the sample encode an identical CDR3. V usage is TRBV5-1 and J usage is TRBJ1-2; TRBD1 matches 9 bases. Germline V gives CDR1 SGHRS, CDR2 YFSETQ. V lost 0 bases and J lost 0; bases outside the gene matches: 3. The CDR3 is 16 residues long. The DNA of the CDR3 is TGCGCCAGCAGCTTGGCCCGGGACAGGGCTAACTATGGCTACACCTTC. Translating gives CASSLARDRANYGYTF.

The gene calls are TRBV7-3 and TRBJ2-1; 8 bases line up with TRBD2. Germline CDR1 SGHTA, CDR2 FQGTGA. This CDR3 has 15 residues. The ends lost 5 bases at V and 6 bases at J; junction bases unmatched: 9. CDR3 loop: CASSPTSGGVNEQFF. The CDR3 DNA sequence: TGTGCCAGCAGCCCAACTAGCGGAGGGGTCAATGAGCAGTTCTTC.

The chain links TRBV13 to TRBJ2-3; 10 nucleotides align to TRBD2. V lost 1 base and J lost 1; bases outside the gene matches: 8. This CDR3 contains 18 residues. Germline CDR1 reads PRHDT; CDR2 reads FYEKMQ (reference sequence). CDR3 DNA sequence: TGTGCCAGCAGCTTAGAAGGACTAGCGGCCCCCGGCACAGATACGCAGTATTTT. It is translated as CASSLEGLAAPGTDTQYF.

The chain carries TRBV28 and TRBJ1-5, with 8 positions matching TRBD1. With V trimmed by 6 bases and J by 7 bases, 8 bases remained unmatched. The CDR3 extends over 14 amino acids. Germline values: CDR1 MDHEN, CDR2 SYDVKM. CDR3 nucleotides: TGTGCCAGCAGACCGTCAGGGGGCAGACAGCCCCAGCATTTT. It encodes CASRPSGGRQPQHF.

The CDR3 bases are TGCGCCAGCAGCTGGGATAGCGGGCGACCCAATAATGAGCAGTTCTTC. This encodes CASSWDSGRPNNEQFF. The chain uses TRBV5-1 and TRBJ2-1, with 7 bases that match TRBD2. The CDR3 runs 16 residues. The trim removed 3 bases at V and 7 bases at J, leaving 13 bases unmatched. Germline V gene sequence: CDR1 SGHRS, CDR2 YFSETQ.

The chain uses TRBV28 and TRBJ2-7; 10 bases are a match to TRBD1. The CDR3 runs to 15 residues. Germline trimming cut 6 bases from V and 6 bases from J; bases unmatched to any gene: 11. The V gene's germline CDR1 is MDHEN and CDR2 SYDVKM. The CDR3 nucleotides read TGTGCCAGCAGCACCTATGGACAGGGGGGGCCCGAGCAGTACTTC. Translating gives CASSTYGQGGPEQYF.

V is TRBV7-8 and J is TRBJ2-3; D unclear. CDR3 length: 12 amino acids. Looked up from germline, CDR1 is SGHVS and CDR2 is FQNEAQ. V shed 4 bases and J shed 5 bases, with 7 bases lying between them. The CDR3 sequence is CASSSAQDTQYF. The CDR3 DNA follows: TGTGCCAGCAGCTCTGCACAAGATACGCAGTATTTT.

This clone appeared once. The chain couples TRBV2 to TRBJ2-7; D not certain. CDR3 length equals 11 residues. Germline V lookup: CDR1 SNHLY, CDR2 FYNNEI. The V end was cut by 4 bases, the J end by 2 bases, with 3 bases between. The CDR3 protein is CASSAAYEQYF. For the CDR3, the DNA is TGTGCCAGCAGTGCCGCCTACGAGCAGTACTTC. The full variable domain, in which reference TRBV2 and TRBJ2-7 provide the parts outside the CDR3, is EPEVTQTPSHQVTQMGQEVILRCVPISNHLYFYWYRQILGQKVEFLVSFYNNEISEKSEIFDDQFSVERPDGSNFTLKIRSTKLEDSAMYFCASSAAYEQYFGPGTRLTVT.

The chain links TRBV27 to TRBJ2-1; no clear D gene. The CDR3 spans 13 residues. Trimming removed 5 bases at V and 8 bases at J, with 13 bases between. The germline CDR1 and CDR2 sequences are MNHEY and SMNVEV (reference sequence). This CDR3 is CASSRPPGYEQFF. CDR3 sequence (DNA): TGTGCCAGCAGTAGGCCACCCGGGTATGAGCAGTTCTTC.

The genes are TRBV28 and TRBJ1-5; tentatively, D is TRBD1 (6 bases). The CDR3 consists of 13 residues. V was trimmed by 6 bases and J by 6 bases, leaving 12 bases between them. Germline CDR1 reads MDHEN; CDR2 reads SYDVKM. Here the CDR3 reads CASRRGAGQPQHF. DNA of the CDR3: TGTGCCAGCAGGAGGGGGGCCGGTCAGCCCCAGCATTTT.

The CDR3 sequence is CASSQPLAGAETQYF. The CDR3, as DNA: TGTGCCAGCAGCCAGCCACTAGCGGGAGCGGAGACCCAGTACTTC. This chain connects TRBV25-1 to TRBJ2-5, with 11 bases lining up with TRBD2. Germline-derived CDR1 and CDR2 are MGHDK and SYGVNS. This CDR3 contains 15 residues. Trimming cost V 6 bases and J 5 bases; bases outside gene matches: 8. Drawing the rest from reference TRBV25-1 and TRBJ2-5, the complete variable domain is EADIYQTPRYLVIGTGKKITLECSQTMGHDKMYWYQQDPGMELHLIHYSYGVNSTEKGDLSSESTVSRIRTEHFPLTLESARPSHTSQYLCASSQPLAGAETQYFGPGTRLLVL.

In the case of this clone: Additional DNA sequences in this sample encode the identical CDR3. This chain links TRBV29-1 with TRBJ2-5, with D possibly TRBD1 on 6 matching bases. CDR3 size: 12 residues. The germline V gene encodes CDR1 SQVTM and CDR2 ANQGSEA. V lost 4 bases and J 1 base, leaving 7 bases between the germline ends. The CDR3 sequence is CSVGTVQETQYF. The CDR3 nucleotides are TGCAGCGTTGGGACAGTCCAAGAGACCCAGTACTTC. Supplemented by reference TRBV29-1 and TRBJ2-5, the full variable domain reads SAVISQKPSRDICQRGTSLTIQCQVDSQVTMMFWYRQQPGQSLTLIATANQGSEATYESGFVIDKFPISRPNLTFSTLTVSNMSPEDSSIYLCSVGTVQETQYFGPGTRLLVL.

J is TRBJ2-4 and V is TRBV5-8; tentatively, D is TRBD1 (5 bases). V was trimmed by 6 bases and J by 5 bases, leaving 18 bases between them. The CDR3 extends over 15 amino acids. The V gene's germline CDR1 is SGHTS and CDR2 YDEGEE. The CDR3 bases are TGTGCCAGCATTGGTCATCGGCAGGGTGAAAACATTCAGTACTTC. It yields the protein CASIGHRQGENIQYF.

This chain uses TRBV5-1 with TRBJ2-5, with 12 bases matching TRBD1. CDR1 is SGHRS and CDR2 is YFSETQ in the germline V gene. V lost 2 bases and J lost 4; bases outside the gene matches: 3. The CDR3 is 15 residues long. CDR3 in amino acids: CASSFPGQGAETQYF. CDR3 sequence (DNA): TGCGCCAGCAGCTTCCCGGGACAGGGGGCAGAGACCCAGTACTTC.

V gene TRBV5-5 combines with J gene TRBJ2-7; 9 bases line up with TRBD2. The CDR3 length is 17 residues. V trimming: 4 bases; J trimming: 3 bases; junction bases outside the gene matches: 14. Germline-derived CDR1 and CDR2 are SGHKS and YYEKEE (reference sequence). In nucleotides, the CDR3 is TGTGCCAGCAGCCCGGGACTAGCTAAGCTACTGGACTACGAGCAGTACTTC. It yields the protein CASSPGLAKLLDYEQYF.

The J gene is TRBJ2-7, the V gene TRBV21-1; the DNA was not compared with TRBD1, the D call given in the table. TRBV21-1 is a pseudogene locus. The CDR3 is 17 residues long. The CDR3, as DNA: TGTGCCAGCAGCAAAGGAGGAGACAGGGTGAGCTCCTACGAGCAGTACTTC. It yields the protein CASSKGGDRVSSYEQYF.

The rearrangement links TRBV5-1 to TRBJ2-7; D is unclear. V was shortened by 0 bases and J by 5 bases, with 15 bases between the two germline ends. There are 15 residues in the CDR3. The germline CDR1 and CDR2 sequences are SGHRS and YFSETQ. The CDR3 loop reads CASSLDGQAGDEQYF. Written as DNA, the CDR3 is TGCGCCAGCAGCTTGGATGGGCAGGCAGGCGACGAGCAGTACTTC.

Note on this clone: Relative to the germline gene, one junction end is altered; a read error may explain this. This chain connects TRBV6-5 to TRBJ1-2; the match to TRBD1 covers 9 bases. The CDR3 loop spans 16 amino acids. The germline V gene encodes CDR1 MNHEY and CDR2 SVGAGI. The CDR3 DNA reads as TGTGCCAGCAGTAACTCCTGGGACAGGGATAACTATGGCTACACCTTC. Encoded protein: CASSNSWDRDNYGYTF.